This is a list of T cell receptor beta chains from one sample in a study of radiotherapy plus CTLA-4 blockade in lung cancer. The method was immunoSEQ multiplex PCR; TCRdb's version includes in-frame clones alone and lacks a portion of them. The table lists some 78,000 clones, approximately 83% of them singletons, with about 2% in the top ten. This specimen consisted of peripheral blood, obtained from a patient treated with radiotherapy plus ipilimumab. The source of these receptors is a human donor with non-small cell lung cancer who had a partial response to radiotherapy plus ipilimumab. CDR3s include the opening cysteine and the closing phenylalanine or tryptophan. A D gene is named only where the DNA matches it firmly.

V gene	D gene	J gene	CDR3 DNA	CDR3 protein
TRBV6-1	-	TRBJ2-3	TGTGCCAGCACCCTCAGGGGCACAGATACGCAGTATTTT	CASTLRGTDTQYF
TRBV5-8	-	TRBJ1-5	TGTGCCAGCAGCTTGGAAGGTGACAGACCCAATCAGCCCCAGCATTTT	CASSLEGDRPNQPQHF
TRBV7-2	TRBD1	TRBJ2-3	TGTGCCAGCAGCTTAGTTCCAGGGGGAGATCAGGGCACGCAGTATTTT	CASSLVPGGDQGTQYF
TRBV10-3	-	TRBJ2-3	TGTGCCATCAGAACCAGGGGCGCAGATACGCAGTATTTT	CAIRTRGADTQYF
TRBV14	-	TRBJ1-1	TGTGCCAGCAGCCAAGAAGTCAGTTTGAACACTGAAGCTTTCTTT	CASSQEVSLNTEAFF
TRBV30	TRBD2	TRBJ2-1	TGTGCCTGGAGTGTGTTGAGACTAGCGGGGTACAATGAGCAGTTCTTC	CAWSVLRLAGYNEQFF
TRBV14	-	TRBJ2-5	TGTGCCAGCAGCCAAGATAAGACAGGCCTGTACCAAGAGACCCAGTACTTC	CASSQDKTGLYQETQYF
TRBV6-1	-	TRBJ1-2	TGTGCCAGCAGTGACCAGGGCAACTATGGCTACACCTTC	CASSDQGNYGYTF
TRBV6-5	TRBD2	TRBJ2-5	TGTGCCAGCAGTTTGTTAAGCGGGAGCAGAGAGACCCAGTACTTC	CASSLLSGSRETQYF
TRBV7-2	-	TRBJ1-2	TGTGCCAGCAGCTTACTTACAGCCTTCTATGGCTACACCTTC	CASSLLTAFYGYTF